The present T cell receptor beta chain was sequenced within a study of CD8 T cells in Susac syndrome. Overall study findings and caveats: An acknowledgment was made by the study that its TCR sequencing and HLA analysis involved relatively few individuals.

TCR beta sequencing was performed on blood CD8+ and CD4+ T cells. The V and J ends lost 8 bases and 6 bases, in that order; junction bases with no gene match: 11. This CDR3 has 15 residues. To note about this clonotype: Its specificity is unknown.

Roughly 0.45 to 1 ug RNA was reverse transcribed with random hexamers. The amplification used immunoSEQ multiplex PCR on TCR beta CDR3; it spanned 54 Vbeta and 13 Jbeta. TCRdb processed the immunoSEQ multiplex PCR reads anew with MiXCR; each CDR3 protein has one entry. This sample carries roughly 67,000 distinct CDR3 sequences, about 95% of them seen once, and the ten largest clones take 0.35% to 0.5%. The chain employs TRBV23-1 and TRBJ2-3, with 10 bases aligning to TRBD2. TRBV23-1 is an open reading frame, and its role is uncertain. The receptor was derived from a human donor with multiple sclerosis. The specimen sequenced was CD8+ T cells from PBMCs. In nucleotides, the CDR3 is TGCGCCAGCGGGCACCAAAGCGGGAGGGTGGATACGCAGTATTTT. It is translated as CASGHQSGRVDTQYF.